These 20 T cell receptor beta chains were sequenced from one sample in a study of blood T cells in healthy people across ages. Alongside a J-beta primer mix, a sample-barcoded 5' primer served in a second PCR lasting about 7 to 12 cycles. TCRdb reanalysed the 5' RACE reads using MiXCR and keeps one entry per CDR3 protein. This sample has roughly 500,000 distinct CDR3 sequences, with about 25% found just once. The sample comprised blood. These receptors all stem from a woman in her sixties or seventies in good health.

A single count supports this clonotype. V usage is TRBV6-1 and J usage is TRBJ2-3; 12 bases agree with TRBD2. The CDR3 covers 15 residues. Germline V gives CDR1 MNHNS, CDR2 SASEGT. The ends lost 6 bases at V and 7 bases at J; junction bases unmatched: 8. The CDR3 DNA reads TGTGCCAGCAGGATAACTAGCGGGGGGAGGAATACGCAGTATTTT. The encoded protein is CASRITSGGRNTQYF.

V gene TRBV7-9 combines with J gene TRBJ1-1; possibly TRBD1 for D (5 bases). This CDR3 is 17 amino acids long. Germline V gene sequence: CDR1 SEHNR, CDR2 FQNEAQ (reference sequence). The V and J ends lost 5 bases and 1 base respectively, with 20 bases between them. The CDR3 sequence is CASSESGTHLGNTEAFF. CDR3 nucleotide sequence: TGTGCCAGCAGCGAATCCGGGACTCATCTGGGGAACACTGAAGCTTTCTTT.

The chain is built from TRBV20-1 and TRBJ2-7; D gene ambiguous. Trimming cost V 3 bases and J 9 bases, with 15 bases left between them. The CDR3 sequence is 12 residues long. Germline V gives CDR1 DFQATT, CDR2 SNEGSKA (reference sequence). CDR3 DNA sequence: TGCAGTGCTAGTTCCCCCGAGACTCCGCAGTACTTC. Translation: CSASSPETPQYF.

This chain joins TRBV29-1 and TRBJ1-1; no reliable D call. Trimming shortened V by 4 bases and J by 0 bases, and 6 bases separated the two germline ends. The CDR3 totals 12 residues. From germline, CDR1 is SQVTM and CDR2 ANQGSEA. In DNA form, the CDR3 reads TGCAGCGTTGCCGCGTTGAACACTGAAGCTTTCTTT. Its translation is CSVAALNTEAFF.

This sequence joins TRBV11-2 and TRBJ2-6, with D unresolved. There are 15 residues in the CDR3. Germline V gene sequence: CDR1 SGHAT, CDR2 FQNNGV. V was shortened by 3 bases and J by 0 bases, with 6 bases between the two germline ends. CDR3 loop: CASSLSHSGANVLTF. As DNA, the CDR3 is TGTGCCAGCAGCTTGTCTCACTCTGGGGCCAACGTCCTGACTTTC.

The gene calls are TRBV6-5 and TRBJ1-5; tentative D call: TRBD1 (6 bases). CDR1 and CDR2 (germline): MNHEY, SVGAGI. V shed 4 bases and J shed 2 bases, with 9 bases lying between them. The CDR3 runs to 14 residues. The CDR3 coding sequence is TGTGCCAGCAGTTCTCGACAGGGCAATCAGCCCCAGCATTTT. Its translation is CASSSRQGNQPQHF.

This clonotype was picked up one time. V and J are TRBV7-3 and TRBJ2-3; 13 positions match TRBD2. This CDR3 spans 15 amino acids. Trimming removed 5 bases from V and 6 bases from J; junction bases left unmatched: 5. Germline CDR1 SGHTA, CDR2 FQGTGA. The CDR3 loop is CASSQTSGRWDTQYF. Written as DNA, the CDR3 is TGTGCCAGCAGCCAGACTAGCGGGAGGTGGGATACGCAGTATTTT. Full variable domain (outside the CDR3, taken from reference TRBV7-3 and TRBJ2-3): GAGVSQTPSNKVTEKGKYVELRCDPISGHTALYWYRQSLGQGPEFLIYFQGTGAADDSGLPNDRFFAVRPEGSVSTLKIQRTERGDSAVYLCASSQTSGRWDTQYFGPGTRLTVL.

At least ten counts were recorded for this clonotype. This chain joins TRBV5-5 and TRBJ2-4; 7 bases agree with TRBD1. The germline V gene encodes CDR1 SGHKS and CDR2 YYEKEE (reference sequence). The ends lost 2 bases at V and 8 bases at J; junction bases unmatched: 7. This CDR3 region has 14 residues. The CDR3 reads CASSFQTGVDIQYF. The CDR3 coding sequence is TGTGCCAGCAGCTTCCAAACAGGGGTGGACATTCAGTACTTC.

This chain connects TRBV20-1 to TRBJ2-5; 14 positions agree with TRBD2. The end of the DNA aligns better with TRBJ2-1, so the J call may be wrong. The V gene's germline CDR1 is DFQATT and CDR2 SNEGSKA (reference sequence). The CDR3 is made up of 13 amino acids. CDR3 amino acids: CSATAGLAGAQFF. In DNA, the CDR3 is TGCAGTGCTACTGCGGGACTAGCGGGGGCTCAGTTCTTC.

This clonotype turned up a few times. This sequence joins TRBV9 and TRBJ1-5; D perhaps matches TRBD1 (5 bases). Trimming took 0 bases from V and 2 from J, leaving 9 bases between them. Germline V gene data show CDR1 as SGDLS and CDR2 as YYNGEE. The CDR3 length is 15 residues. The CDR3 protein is CASSVDGTRNQPQHF. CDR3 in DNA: TGTGCCAGCAGCGTAGATGGGACCCGCAATCAGCCCCAGCATTTT.

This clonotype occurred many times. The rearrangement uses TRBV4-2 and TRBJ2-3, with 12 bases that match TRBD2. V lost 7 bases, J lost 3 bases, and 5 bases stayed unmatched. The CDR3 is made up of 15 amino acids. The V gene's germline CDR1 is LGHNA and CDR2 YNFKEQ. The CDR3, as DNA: TGTGCCAGCAAGCGGACTAGCGGGGAAACAGATACGCAGTATTTT. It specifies CASKRTSGETDTQYF.

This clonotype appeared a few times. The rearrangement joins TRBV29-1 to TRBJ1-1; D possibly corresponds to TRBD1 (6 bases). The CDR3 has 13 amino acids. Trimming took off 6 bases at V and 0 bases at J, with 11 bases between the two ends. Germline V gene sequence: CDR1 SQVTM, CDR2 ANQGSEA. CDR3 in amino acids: CSVYSGVNTEAFF. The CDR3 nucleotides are TGCAGCGTCTACTCAGGGGTGAACACTGAAGCTTTCTTT.

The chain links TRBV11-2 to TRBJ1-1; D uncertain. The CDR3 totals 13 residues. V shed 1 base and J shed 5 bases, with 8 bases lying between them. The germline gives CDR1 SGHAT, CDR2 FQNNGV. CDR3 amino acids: CASSLVDQTEAFF. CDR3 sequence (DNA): TGTGCCAGCAGCTTAGTTGACCAAACTGAAGCTTTCTTT. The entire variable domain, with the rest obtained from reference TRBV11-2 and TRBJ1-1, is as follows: EAGVAQSPRYKIIEKRQSVAFWCNPISGHATLYWYQQILGQGPKLLIQFQNNGVVDDSQLPKDRFSAERLKGVDSTLKIQPAKLEDSAVYLCASSLVDQTEAFFGQGTRLTVV.

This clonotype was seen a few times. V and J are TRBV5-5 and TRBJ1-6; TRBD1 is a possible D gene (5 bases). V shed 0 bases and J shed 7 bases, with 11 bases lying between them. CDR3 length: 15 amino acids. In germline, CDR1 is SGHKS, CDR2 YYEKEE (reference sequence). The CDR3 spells CASSLGGVRNSPLHF. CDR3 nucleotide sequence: TGTGCCAGCAGCTTGGGAGGGGTGCGGAATTCACCCCTCCACTTT.

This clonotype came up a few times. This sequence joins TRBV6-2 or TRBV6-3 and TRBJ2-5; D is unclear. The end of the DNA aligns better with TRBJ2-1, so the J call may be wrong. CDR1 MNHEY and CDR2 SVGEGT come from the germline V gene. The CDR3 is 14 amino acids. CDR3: CASSYPSVRSEQFF. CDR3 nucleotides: TGTGCCAGCAGTTACCCCTCGGTTAGAAGCGAGCAGTTCTTC.

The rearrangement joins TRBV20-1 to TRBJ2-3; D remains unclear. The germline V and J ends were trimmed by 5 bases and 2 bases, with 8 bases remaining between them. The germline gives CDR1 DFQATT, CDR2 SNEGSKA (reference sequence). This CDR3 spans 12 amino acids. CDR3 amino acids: CSALGLTDTQYF. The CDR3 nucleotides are TGCAGTGCTCTGGGCCTCACAGATACGCAGTATTTT.

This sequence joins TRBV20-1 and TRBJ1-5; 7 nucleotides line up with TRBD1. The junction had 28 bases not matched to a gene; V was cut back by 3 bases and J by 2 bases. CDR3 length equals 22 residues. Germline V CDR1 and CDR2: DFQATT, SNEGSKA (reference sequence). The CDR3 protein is CSASSQGSRQGLPFLGNQPQHF. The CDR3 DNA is TGCAGTGCTAGTTCCCAGGGTTCCCGACAGGGCCTCCCCTTTTTGGGCAATCAGCCCCAGCATTTT.

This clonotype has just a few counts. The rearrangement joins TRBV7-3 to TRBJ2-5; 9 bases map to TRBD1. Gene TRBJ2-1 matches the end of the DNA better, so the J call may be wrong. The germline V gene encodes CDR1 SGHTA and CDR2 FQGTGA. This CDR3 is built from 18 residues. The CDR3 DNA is TGTGCCAGCAGCCGTCGGGACAGGGCCGCTCTCACGGGGAATGAGCAGTTCTTC. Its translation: CASSRRDRAALTGNEQFF.

Here the CDR3 reads CSAGTGDAYGYTF. CDR3 coding DNA: TGCAGCGCCGGGACCGGGGACGCGTATGGCTACACCTTC. This chain joins TRBV29-1 and TRBJ1-2; weak D call: TRBD1 (5 bases). Germline loops: CDR1 SQVTM, CDR2 ANQGSEA. This CDR3 is 13 amino acids long. V was pared by 7 bases and J by 5 bases, with 17 bases between.

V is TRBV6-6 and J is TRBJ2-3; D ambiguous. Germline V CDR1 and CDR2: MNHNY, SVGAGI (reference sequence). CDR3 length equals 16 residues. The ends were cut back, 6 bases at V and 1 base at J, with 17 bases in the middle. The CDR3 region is CASSPAPQWGTDTQYF. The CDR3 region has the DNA TGTGCCAGCAGCCCCGCACCACAATGGGGCACAGATACGCAGTATTTT.